This record covers a single T cell receptor beta chain. This is likely a read error, given that the CDR3 carries no conserved phenylalanine or tryptophan at its end. Amplification of TCR beta CDR3 regions was performed using RNA transcripts as template. First-round RT-PCR with HTBI primers amplified the TCR CDR3 region. TCRdb re-called the multiplex PCR reads with MiXCR, one entry per CDR3 protein. The sample shows approximately 420,000 distinct CDR3 sequences, roughly 15% of them seen only once. The sample is drawn from a study of T cells in Graves' hyperthyroidism and ophthalmopathy. Per the germline V gene, CDR1 is ENHRY and CDR2 is SYGVKD. V was shortened by 4 bases and J by 0 bases, with 10 bases between the two germline ends. This CDR3 region has 16 residues.

This chain joins TRBV10-3 and TRBJ2-6, with D tentatively TRBD2 (5 bases). What was sequenced was blood. The sequence derives from a woman aged 18-30 years with Graves' hyperthyroidism. The CDR3 is CAISGPADSGANVLTL. The CDR3 DNA sequence: TGTGCCATCAGTGGGCCAGCGGACTCTGGGGCCAACGTCCTGACTCTC.